The clone carrying this T cell receptor (beta chain) showed up many times. Its specificity is not known. V was pared by 3 bases and J by 2 bases, with 5 bases between. Germline V gives CDR1 DFQATT, CDR2 SNEGSKA (reference sequence). This CDR3 is 12 amino acids long. RNA transcripts provided the source from which TCR beta CDR3 regions were amplified. TCR CDR3 regions were first amplified by RT-PCR with HTBI primers. TCRdb itself ran the multiplex PCR reads through MiXCR, one entry per CDR3 protein. The sample lists more than 350,000 distinct CDR3 sequences; 13% to 15% were seen once. These data belong to a study of T cells in Graves' hyperthyroidism and ophthalmopathy. Study at large: Specimen type is peripheral blood, collected at initial diagnosis prior to any treatment. Broader study findings: Among clonotypes expanded in thyroid above 0.001, most were also found in blood.

This chain links TRBV20-1 with TRBJ1-5; no clear D. The source of this sequence is a woman aged 55-75 years with Graves' ophthalmopathy. The sample taken for sequencing was blood. The CDR3 reads CSASFGNQPQHF. The CDR3, as DNA: TGCAGTGCTAGTTTCGGCAATCAGCCCCAGCATTTT.